This TCR beta chain comes out of a study of TIL therapy for anti-PD-1-resistant metastatic lung cancer. Study-wide context: Median tumor PD-L1 proportion score was 6%.

This clone was counted once. The CDR3 consists of 17 residues. Germline assignment: CDR1 SNHLY and CDR2 FYNNEI. After removal of 4 bases from V and 2 bases from J, the junction contained 6 bases not matched to a gene. This was the immunoSEQ v3 assay. Each library reached roughly 2 million read pairs, or roughly 5-6 million at deep level. Profiling relied on immunoSEQ multiplex PCR, and the TCRdb table lists in-frame clones only, not all of them. The sample has roughly 10,000 clones; about 55% are singletons. As to time point: pre-treatment sample, taken before nivolumab and TIL therapy. Tumor tissue came from excised metastases, mostly pleural nodules or supraclavicular lymph nodes. Stage 4 NSCLC adults joined between late 2017 and January 2020.

The clonotype comes from a person between 25 and 79 years old with non-small cell lung cancer. The chain uses TRBV2 and TRBJ2-3; 13 bases agree with TRBD2. Material: tumor tissue, obtained at baseline. The CDR3 nucleotides are TGTGCCAGCAGTGTACTAGCGGGGGGGCCGGACACAGATACGCAGTATTTT. Translated, it gives CASSVLAGGPDTDTQYF.